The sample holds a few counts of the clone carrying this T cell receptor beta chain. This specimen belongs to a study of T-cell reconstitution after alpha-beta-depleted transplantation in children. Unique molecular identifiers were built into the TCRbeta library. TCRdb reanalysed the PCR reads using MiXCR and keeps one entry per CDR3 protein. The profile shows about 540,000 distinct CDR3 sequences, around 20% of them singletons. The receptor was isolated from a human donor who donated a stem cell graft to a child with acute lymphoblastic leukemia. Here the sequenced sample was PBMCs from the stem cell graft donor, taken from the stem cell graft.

Written as DNA, the CDR3 is TGCGCCAGCAGCCAATACGGCCAGGAAAGTACCTACGAGCAGTACTTC. It translates to CASSQYGQESTYEQYF. V and J are TRBV4-1 and TRBJ2-7, with D unclear. The V gene's germline CDR1 is MGHRA and CDR2 YSYEKL. Trimming left V 2 bases short and J 2 bases short, with 16 bases between. This CDR3 contains 16 residues.